Listed here are 8 T cell receptor beta chains from one sample, sequenced in a study of CD8+CD57+ T cells in acquired aplastic anemia. Previously, flow cytometry had revealed CD8+CD57+ cell expansion in the patients chosen for sequencing. Genomic DNA was employed as the template in profiling TCR beta VDJ and CDR3. MiXCR was run by TCRdb on the reads, yielding one entry per CDR3 protein. This table has 150,000 to 200,000 distinct CDR3 sequences, roughly 50% appearing once. The sample taken for sequencing was sorted CD4+, CD8+, or CD8+CD57+ T cells (not recorded which) from PBMCs. These receptors came from a human donor with aplastic anemia.

This chain links TRBV20-1 with TRBJ2-3, with D possibly being TRBD1 or TRBD2 (5 bases each). Deletions cut 0 bases from V and 2 bases from J, with 15 bases between. CDR1 and CDR2 from the germline V gene are DFQATT and SNEGSKA (reference sequence). The CDR3 consists of 16 residues. The CDR3 loop is CSAREISGAVTDTQYF. In DNA form, the CDR3 reads TGCAGTGCTAGAGAGATCTCCGGGGCGGTCACAGATACGCAGTATTTT.

J is TRBJ1-4 and V is TRBV2; 10 bases match TRBD1. Germline loops: CDR1 SNHLY, CDR2 FYNNEI. The CDR3 is 17 amino acids. V was pared by 0 bases and J by 5 bases, with 6 bases of the junction left unmatched. The CDR3 nucleotides are TGTGCCAGCAGTGAAGCGCGGGGACAGGGGTTGAATGAAAAACTGTTTTTT. It encodes CASSEARGQGLNEKLFF.

This clonotype was detected many times. The gene calls are TRBV10-3 and TRBJ2-5; TRBD2 matches at 15 bases. Germline V gives CDR1 ENHRY, CDR2 SYGVKD. The CDR3 loop spans 17 amino acids. V gave up 6 bases and J gave up 5 bases; unmatched junction bases: 10. The CDR3: CAIRPGLAGGSRETQYF. The CDR3 bases are TGTGCCATCAGACCTGGACTAGCGGGAGGGTCCCGGGAGACCCAGTACTTC.

This clonotype was seen once. The rearrangement joins TRBV7-3 to TRBJ2-7; 10 bases are a match to TRBD1. Germline CDR1 reads SGHTA; CDR2 reads FQGTGA. The trim removed 5 bases at V and 6 bases at J, leaving 7 bases unmatched. CDR3 length: 14 amino acids. The DNA for the CDR3 is TGTGCCAGCAGCGGGGACAGGGGTGGAGGCGAGCAGTACTTC. Translation: CASSGDRGGGEQYF.

The J gene is TRBJ2-1, the V gene TRBV6-2 or TRBV6-3, with 9 bases lining up with TRBD1. Germline-derived CDR1 and CDR2 are MNHEY and SVGEGT. The CDR3 runs to 16 residues. Trimming took 0 bases from V and 8 from J; bases not matched to a gene: 8. The CDR3 bases are TGTGCCAGCAGTTACTCAAGGGACAGGGTTTCGGATGAGCAGTTCTTC. It encodes CASSYSRDRVSDEQFF.

The chain joins TRBV20-1 to TRBJ2-5; 9 bases are shared with TRBD2. The CDR3 is 14 amino acids. CDR1 DFQATT and CDR2 SNEGSKA come from the germline V gene (reference sequence). The CDR3 region is CSAGGGRGKETQYF. The CDR3 DNA follows: TGCAGCGCTGGCGGCGGGAGGGGGAAAGAGACCCAGTACTTC.

The rearrangement uses TRBV5-1 and TRBJ1-5; no definite D call. The V gene's germline CDR1 is SGHRS and CDR2 YFSETQ. Deletions cut 0 bases from V and 6 bases from J, with 10 bases between. This CDR3 spans 14 amino acids. This chain's CDR3 is CASSLGGIGQPQHF. CDR3 bases: TGCGCCAGCAGCTTGGGCGGAATCGGTCAGCCCCAGCATTTT.

This sequence joins TRBV7-6 and TRBJ2-7; D call uncertain. CDR3 length: 13 amino acids. Germline loops: CDR1 SGHVS, CDR2 FNYEAQ. V lost 5 bases and J lost 2, with 10 bases in between. The CDR3 region is CASSPGPTYEQYF. The CDR3 coding sequence is TGTGCCAGCAGCCCCGGGCCTACCTACGAGCAGTACTTC. Combining the CDR3 with reference TRBV7-6 and TRBJ2-7 gives the whole variable domain GAGVSQSPRYKVTKRGQDVALRCDPISGHVSLYWYRQALGQGPEFLTYFNYEAQQDKSGLPNDRFSAERPEGSISTLTIQRTEQRDSAMYRCASSPGPTYEQYFGPGTRLTVT.